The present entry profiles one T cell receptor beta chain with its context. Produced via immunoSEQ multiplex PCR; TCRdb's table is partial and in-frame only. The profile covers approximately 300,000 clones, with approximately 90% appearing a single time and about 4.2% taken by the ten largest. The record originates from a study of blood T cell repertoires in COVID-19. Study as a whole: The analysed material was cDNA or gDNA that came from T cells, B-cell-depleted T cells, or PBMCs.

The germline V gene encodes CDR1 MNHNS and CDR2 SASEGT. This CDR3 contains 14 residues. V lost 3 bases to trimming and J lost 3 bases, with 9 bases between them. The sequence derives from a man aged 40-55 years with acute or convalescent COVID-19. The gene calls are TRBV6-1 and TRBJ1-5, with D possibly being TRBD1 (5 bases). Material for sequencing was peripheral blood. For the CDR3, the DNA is TGTGCCAGCAGTGATAGGGGCGTCAATCAGCCCCAGCATTTT. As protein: CASSDRGVNQPQHF.